This T cell receptor beta chain was profiled in a study of cytomegalovirus exposure and HLA in healthy donors. Of note for this clone: As yet, its antigen is unknown.

Overall study findings and caveats: Later on, an analysis tied approximately 17,000 TCR beta sequences to HLA alleles at 0.05 false discovery rate. Confirmation was obtained in vitro that a few CMV-associated chains are specific for CMV antigens.

The V end lost 5 bases, the J end lost 14 bases, and 12 bases lay between the germline ends. This CDR3 has 11 amino acids. The germline gives CDR1 SGHAT, CDR2 FQNNGV. 60 Vbeta and 13 Jbeta primers were used in PCR. Libraries were prepared by immunoSEQ multiplex PCR; TCRdb keeps only in-frame clonotypes and omits some of them. Found here are about 150,000 clones, about 70% of them singletons; the top ten hold 1.5% to 2%. The chain uses TRBV11-2 and TRBJ1-4; D unclear. The sample consisted of PBMCs. The TCR sequence derives from a woman in her thirties or forties in good health and CMV-seronegative. Here the CDR3 DNA reads TGTGCCAGCAGCCCGTCATCGGGGCTGTTTTTT. Translated: CASSPSSGLFF.